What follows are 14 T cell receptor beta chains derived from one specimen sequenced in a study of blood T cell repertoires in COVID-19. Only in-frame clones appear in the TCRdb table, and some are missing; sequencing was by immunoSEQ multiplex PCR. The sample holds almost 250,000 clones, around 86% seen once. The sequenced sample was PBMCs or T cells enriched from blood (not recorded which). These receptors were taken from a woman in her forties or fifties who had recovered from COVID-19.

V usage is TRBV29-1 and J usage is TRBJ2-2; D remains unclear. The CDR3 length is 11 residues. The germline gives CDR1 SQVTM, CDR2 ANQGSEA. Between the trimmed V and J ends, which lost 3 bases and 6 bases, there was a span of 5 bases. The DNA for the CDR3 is TGCAGCGTTGAGAGATCCGGGGAGCTGTTTTTT. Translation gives CSVERSGELFF.

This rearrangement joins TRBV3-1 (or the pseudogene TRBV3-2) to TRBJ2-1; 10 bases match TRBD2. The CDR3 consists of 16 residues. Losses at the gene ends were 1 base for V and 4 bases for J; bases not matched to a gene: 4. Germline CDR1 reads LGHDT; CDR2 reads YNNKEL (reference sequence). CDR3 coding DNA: TGTGCCAGCAGCCAAGTCACTAGCGGGGCATACAATGAGCAGTTCTTC. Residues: CASSQVTSGAYNEQFF.

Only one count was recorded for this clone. The DNA for the CDR3 is TGCAGTGCTAGTGACACCCCCGGAATCAACAGACCCCAGCATTTT. Protein: CSASDTPGINRPQHF. The chain combines TRBV20-1 with TRBJ1-5; D uncertain. The V and J ends lost 3 bases and 10 bases respectively, with 22 bases between them. CDR1 and CDR2 from the germline V gene are DFQATT and SNEGSKA (reference sequence). This CDR3 region has 15 residues.

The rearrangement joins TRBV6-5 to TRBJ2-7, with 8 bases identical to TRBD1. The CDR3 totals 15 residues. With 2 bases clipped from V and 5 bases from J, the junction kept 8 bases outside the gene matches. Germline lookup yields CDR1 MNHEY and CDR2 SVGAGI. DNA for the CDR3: TGTGCCAGCAGTTACGGGCCGGCAGGGGGCCACGAGCAGTACTTC. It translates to CASSYGPAGGHEQYF.

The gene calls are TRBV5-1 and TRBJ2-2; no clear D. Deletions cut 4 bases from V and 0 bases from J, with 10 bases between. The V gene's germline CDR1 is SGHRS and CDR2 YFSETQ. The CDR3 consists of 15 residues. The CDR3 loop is CASSVDGSNTGELFF. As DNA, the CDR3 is TGCGCCAGCAGCGTGGACGGTTCGAACACCGGGGAGCTGTTTTTT.

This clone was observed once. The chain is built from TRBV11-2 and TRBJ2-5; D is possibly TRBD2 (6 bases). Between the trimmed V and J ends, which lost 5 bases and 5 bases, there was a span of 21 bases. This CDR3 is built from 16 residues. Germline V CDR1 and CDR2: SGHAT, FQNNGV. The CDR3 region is CASSMLSGSVVETQYF. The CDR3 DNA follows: TGTGCCAGCAGCATGCTTAGCGGCAGCGTTGTTGAGACCCAGTACTTC.

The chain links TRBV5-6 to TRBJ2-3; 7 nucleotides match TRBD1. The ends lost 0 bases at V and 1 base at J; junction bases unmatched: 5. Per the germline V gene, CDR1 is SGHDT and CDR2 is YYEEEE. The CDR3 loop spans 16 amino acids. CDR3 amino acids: CASSLGTGLGTDTQYF. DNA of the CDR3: TGTGCCAGCAGCTTGGGGACAGGTCTGGGCACAGATACGCAGTATTTT.

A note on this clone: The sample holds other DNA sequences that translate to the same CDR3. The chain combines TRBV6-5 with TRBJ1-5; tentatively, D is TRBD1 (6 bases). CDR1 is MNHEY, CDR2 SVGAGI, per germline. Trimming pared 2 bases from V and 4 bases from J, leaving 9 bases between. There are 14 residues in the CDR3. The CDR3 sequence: CASSYGQGNQPQHF. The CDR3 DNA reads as TGTGCCAGCAGTTACGGGCAGGGGAATCAGCCCCAGCATTTT.

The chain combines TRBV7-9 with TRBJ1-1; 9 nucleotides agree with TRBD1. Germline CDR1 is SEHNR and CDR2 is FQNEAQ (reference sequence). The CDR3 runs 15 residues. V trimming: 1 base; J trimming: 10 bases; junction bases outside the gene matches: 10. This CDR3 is CASSLVATGGGGAFF. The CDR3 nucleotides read TGTGCCAGCAGCTTAGTAGCTACAGGGGGCGGGGGAGCTTTCTTT.

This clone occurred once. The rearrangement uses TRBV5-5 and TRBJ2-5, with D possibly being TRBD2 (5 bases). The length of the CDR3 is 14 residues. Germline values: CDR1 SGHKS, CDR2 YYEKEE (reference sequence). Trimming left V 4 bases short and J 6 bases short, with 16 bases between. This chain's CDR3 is CASSPRRGSQTQYF. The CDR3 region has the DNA TGTGCCAGCAGCCCTCGTCGAGGGTCGCAGACCCAGTACTTC.

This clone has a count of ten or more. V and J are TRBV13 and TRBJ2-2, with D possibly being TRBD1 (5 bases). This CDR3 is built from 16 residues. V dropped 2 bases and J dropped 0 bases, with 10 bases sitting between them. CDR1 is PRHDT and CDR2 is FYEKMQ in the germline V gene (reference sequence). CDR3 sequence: CASSLQQGSNTGELFF. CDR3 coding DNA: TGTGCCAGCAGCTTACAGCAGGGTTCGAACACCGGGGAGCTGTTTTTT.

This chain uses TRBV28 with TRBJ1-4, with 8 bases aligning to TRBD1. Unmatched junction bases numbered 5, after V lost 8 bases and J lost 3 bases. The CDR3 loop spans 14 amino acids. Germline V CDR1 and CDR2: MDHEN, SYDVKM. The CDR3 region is CASQGARSNEKLFF. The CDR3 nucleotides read TGTGCCAGCCAGGGGGCGCGGTCTAATGAAAAACTGTTTTTT.

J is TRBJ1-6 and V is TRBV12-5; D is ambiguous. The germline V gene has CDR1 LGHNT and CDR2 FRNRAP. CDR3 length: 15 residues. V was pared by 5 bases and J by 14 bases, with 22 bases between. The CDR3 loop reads CASGRRLSSVEALHF. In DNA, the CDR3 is TGTGCTAGTGGTCGAAGACTGTCTAGTGTTGAGGCCCTCCACTTT. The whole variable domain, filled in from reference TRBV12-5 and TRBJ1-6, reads DARVTQTPRHKVTEMGQEVTMRCQPILGHNTVFWYRQTMMQGLELLAYFRNRAPLDDSGMPKDRFSAEMPDATLATLKIQPSEPRDSAVYFCASGRRLSSVEALHFGNGTRLTVT.

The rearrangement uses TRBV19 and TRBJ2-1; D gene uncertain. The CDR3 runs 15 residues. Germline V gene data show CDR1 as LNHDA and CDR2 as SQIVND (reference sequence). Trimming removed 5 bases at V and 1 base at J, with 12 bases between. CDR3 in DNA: TGTGCCAGTAGTCCTTATGGGCAGTCCTACAATGAGCAGTTCTTC. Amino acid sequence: CASSPYGQSYNEQFF.